This entry concerns a single T cell receptor beta chain. CDR3 length: 13 residues. The V end was cut by 5 bases, the J end by 7 bases, with 11 bases between. CDR1 is SNHLY, CDR2 FYNNEI, per germline. This sample was taken from a study of T cell responses to AZD1222 COVID-19 vaccine. Measured with immunoSEQ multiplex PCR; TCRdb has only the in-frame clones, and not every one. The table includes approximately 110,000 clones, more than 70% detected once. This TCR was recovered from an adult in good health. Sequencing was performed on peripheral blood, taken on day 0 of AZD1222 vaccination. This chain joins TRBV2 and TRBJ2-2; D is unclear. Here the CDR3 reads CASSRRVDGELFF. The CDR3 DNA follows: TGTGCCAGCAGTCGACGGGTCGACGGGGAGCTGTTTTTT.